The sequence of this T cell receptor (beta chain) was determined in a study of monozygotic twins with inflammatory bowel disease. From roughly 4,000 ng of total RNA, each TCR library was prepared. TCRdb reprocessed the 5' RACE reads, keeping one entry per CDR3 protein, no DNA. The sample totals over 110,000 distinct CDR3 sequences. Germline V gene sequence: CDR1 SNHLY, CDR2 FYNNEI. CDR3 length equals 14 residues. Sample: blood. The V gene is TRBV2, the J gene TRBJ2-7. The sequence was obtained from a human donor with ulcerative colitis or Crohn's disease, or a healthy co-twin of an affected twin (not recorded which). CDR3 region: CASSPRQGSYEQYF.